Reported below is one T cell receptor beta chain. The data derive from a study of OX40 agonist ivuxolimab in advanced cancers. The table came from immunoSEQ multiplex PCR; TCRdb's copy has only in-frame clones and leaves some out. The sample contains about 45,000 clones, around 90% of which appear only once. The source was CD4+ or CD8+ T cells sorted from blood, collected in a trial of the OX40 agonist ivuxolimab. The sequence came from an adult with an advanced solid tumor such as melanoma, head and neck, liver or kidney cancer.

The CDR3 DNA reads TGCGCCAGCAGCCATTGGGACAGCCAAGAGACCCAGTACTTC. Residues: CASSHWDSQETQYF. V gene TRBV4-3 combines with J gene TRBJ2-5; 7 bases map to TRBD1. CDR1 is LGHNA and CDR2 is YSLEER in the germline V gene. The CDR3 spans 14 residues. Trimming cost V 3 bases and J 1 base; bases outside gene matches: 2.